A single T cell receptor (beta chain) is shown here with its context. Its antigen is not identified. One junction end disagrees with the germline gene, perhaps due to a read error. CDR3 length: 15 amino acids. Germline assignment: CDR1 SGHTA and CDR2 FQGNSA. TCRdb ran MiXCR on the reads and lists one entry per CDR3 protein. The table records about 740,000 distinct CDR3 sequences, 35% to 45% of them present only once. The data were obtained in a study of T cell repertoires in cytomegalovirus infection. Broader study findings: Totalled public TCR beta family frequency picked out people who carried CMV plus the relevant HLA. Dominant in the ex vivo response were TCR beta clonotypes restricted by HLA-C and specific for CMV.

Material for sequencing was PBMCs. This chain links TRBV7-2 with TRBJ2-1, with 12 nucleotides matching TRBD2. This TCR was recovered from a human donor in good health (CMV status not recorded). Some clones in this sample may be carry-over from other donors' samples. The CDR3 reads CASRRTSGIGNEQLF. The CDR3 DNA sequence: TGTGCCAGCAGGCGGACTAGCGGGATAGGGAATGAGCAGTTATTC.